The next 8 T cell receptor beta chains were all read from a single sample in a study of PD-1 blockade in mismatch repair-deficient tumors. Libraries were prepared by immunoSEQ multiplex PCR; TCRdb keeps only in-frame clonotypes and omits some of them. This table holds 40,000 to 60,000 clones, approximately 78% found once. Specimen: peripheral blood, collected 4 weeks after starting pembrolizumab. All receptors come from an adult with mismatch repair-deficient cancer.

CDR3 sequence: CASIRDSLATNEKLFF. The CDR3 DNA reads as TGTGCCAGCATTAGAGACAGTCTTGCAACTAATGAAAAACTGTTTTTT. V usage is TRBV2 and J usage is TRBJ1-4; TRBD1 is a possible D gene (5 bases). V dropped 7 bases and J dropped 0 bases, with 15 bases sitting between them. The length of the CDR3 is 16 residues. Germline V lookup: CDR1 SNHLY, CDR2 FYNNEI.

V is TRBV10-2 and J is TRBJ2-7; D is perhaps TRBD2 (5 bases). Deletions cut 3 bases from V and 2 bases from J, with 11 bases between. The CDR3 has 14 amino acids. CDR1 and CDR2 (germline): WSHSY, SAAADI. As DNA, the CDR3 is TGCGCCAGCAGTGACCCTGGGAGAACCTACGAGCAGTACTTC. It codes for CASSDPGRTYEQYF.

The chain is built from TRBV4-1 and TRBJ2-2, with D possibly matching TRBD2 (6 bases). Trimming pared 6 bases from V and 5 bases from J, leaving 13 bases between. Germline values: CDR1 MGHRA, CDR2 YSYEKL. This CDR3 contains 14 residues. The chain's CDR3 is CASRRESRTGELFF. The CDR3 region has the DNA TGCGCCAGCAGGCGGGAATCTCGGACCGGGGAGCTGTTTTTT.

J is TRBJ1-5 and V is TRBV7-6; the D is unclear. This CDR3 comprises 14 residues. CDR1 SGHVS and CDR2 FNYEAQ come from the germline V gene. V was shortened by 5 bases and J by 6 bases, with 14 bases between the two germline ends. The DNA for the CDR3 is TGTGCCAGCAGCCCCCGGGGAGAGGGTCAGCCCCAGCATTTT. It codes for CASSPRGEGQPQHF.

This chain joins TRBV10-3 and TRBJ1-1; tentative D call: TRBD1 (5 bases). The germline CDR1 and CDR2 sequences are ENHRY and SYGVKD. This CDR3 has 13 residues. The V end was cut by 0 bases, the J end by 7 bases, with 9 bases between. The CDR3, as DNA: TGTGCCATCAGTGAGTCGAGGGGCAGTGAAGCTTTCTTT. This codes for CAISESRGSEAFF.

The CDR3 DNA follows: TGTGCCACCAGCAGAGATAGGGGAAACAGGGGAGTTGCAGATACGCAGTATTTT. Translating gives CATSRDRGNRGVADTQYF. This rearrangement joins TRBV15 to TRBJ2-3; 7 bases are a match to TRBD1. Losses at the gene ends were 0 bases for V and 4 bases for J; bases not matched to a gene: 13. This CDR3 has 18 amino acids. The V gene's germline CDR1 is LNHNV and CDR2 YYDKDF (reference sequence).

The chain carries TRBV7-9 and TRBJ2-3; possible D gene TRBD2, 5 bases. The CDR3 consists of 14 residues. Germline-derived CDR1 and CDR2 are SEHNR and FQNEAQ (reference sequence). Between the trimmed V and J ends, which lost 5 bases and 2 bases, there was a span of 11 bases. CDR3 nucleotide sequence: TGTGCCAGCAGCACGACTACTACCACAGATACGCAGTATTTT. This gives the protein CASSTTTTTDTQYF.

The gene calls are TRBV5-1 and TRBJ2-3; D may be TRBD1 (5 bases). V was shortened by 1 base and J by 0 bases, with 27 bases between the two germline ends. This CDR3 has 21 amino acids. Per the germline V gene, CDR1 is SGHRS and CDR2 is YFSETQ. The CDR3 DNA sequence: TGCGCCAGCAGCTTGACCCCAGGCAGGGCTCTAAGCACGGTCAGCACAGATACGCAGTATTTT. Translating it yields CASSLTPGRALSTVSTDTQYF.